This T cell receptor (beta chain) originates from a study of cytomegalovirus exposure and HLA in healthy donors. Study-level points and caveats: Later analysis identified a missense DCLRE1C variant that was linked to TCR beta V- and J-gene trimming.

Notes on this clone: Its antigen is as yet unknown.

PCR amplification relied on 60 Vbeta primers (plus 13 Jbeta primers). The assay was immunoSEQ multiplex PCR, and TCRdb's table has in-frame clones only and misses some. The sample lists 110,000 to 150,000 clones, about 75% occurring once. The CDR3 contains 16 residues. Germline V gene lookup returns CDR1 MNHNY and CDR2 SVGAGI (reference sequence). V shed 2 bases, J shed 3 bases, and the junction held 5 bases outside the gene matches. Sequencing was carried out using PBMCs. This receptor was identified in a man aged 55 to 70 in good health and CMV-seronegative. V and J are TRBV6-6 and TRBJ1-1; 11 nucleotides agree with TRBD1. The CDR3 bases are TGTGCCAGCAGTTACCCTTGGACAGGGGGCTACACTGAAGCTTTCTTT. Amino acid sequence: CASSYPWTGGYTEAFF.